This is a list of T cell receptor beta chains from one sample in a study of Graves' ophthalmopathy and Graves' hyperthyroidism. TCRdb analysed the multiplex PCR reads with MiXCR anew, one entry per CDR3 protein. The table shows about 420,000 distinct CDR3 sequences, with around a fifth occurring only once. The sequenced material came from peripheral blood. Every receptor here comes from a woman aged 18-29 years with stable Graves' hyperthyroidism. The CDR3 runs from the conserved cysteine through the conserved F or W. Each record gives: clone size, V gene, D gene, J gene, CDR3 protein, CDR3 DNA. A D gene is named only where the DNA matches it firmly. Clone sizes are given selectively: once, few, many, or a class where the clone is expanded.

abundance: .
v_gene: TRBV5-1
d_gene: .
j_gene: TRBJ1-3
CDR3aa: CASSSGFGSGNTIYF
CDR3nt: TGCGCCAGCAGCTCCGGATTCGGCTCTGGAAACACCATATATTTT

abundance: many
v_gene: TRBV29-1
d_gene: .
j_gene: TRBJ2-5
CDR3aa: CSVEGKETQYF
CDR3nt: TGCAGCGTAGAAGGGAAAGAGACCCAGTACTTC

abundance: .
v_gene: TRBV9
d_gene: .
j_gene: TRBJ1-1
CDR3aa: CASSASRWGFTEAFF
CDR3nt: TGTGCCAGCAGCGCCAGTCGTTGGGGCTTCACTGAAGCTTTCTTT

abundance: many
v_gene: TRBV7-9
d_gene: .
j_gene: TRBJ2-7
CDR3aa: CASSGGRTYEQYF
CDR3nt: TGTGCCAGCAGCGGGGGGAGAACCTACGAGCAGTACTTC

abundance: few
v_gene: TRBV3-1
d_gene: TRBD1
j_gene: TRBJ1-1
CDR3aa: CASSRRQGEAFF
CDR3nt: TGTGCCAGCAGCCGCAGACAGGGGGAAGCTTTCTTT

abundance: many
v_gene: TRBV5-5
d_gene: .
j_gene: TRBJ1-2
CDR3aa: CASTEFTGIDGYTF
CDR3nt: TGTGCCAGCACCGAATTTACAGGGATAGATGGCTACACCTTC

abundance: many
v_gene: TRBV7-6
d_gene: .
j_gene: TRBJ1-5
CDR3aa: CASSLEAGRAQPQHF
CDR3nt: TGTGCCAGCAGCTTAGAGGCAGGGAGGGCTCAGCCCCAGCATTTT

abundance: .
v_gene: TRBV7-7
d_gene: TRBD1
j_gene: TRBJ2-2
CDR3aa: CASSLEGAITGELFF
CDR3nt: TGTGCTAGCAGCTTAGAGGGGGCAATAACCGGGGAGCTGTTTTTT

abundance: .
v_gene: TRBV12-3/TRBV12-4
d_gene: .
j_gene: TRBJ1-3
CDR3aa: CASSLWTEGNTIYF
CDR3nt: TGTGCCAGCAGTCTTTGGACAGAGGGAAACACCATATATTTT

abundance: many
v_gene: TRBV9
d_gene: .
j_gene: TRBJ2-5
CDR3aa: CASSENTSPVETQYF
CDR3nt: TGTGCCAGCAGCGAAAATACTAGCCCGGTAGAGACCCAGTACTTC

abundance: few
v_gene: TRBV6-4
d_gene: .
j_gene: TRBJ2-4
CDR3aa: CASSDSSLVNIQYF
CDR3nt: TGTGCCAGCAGTGACTCCTCACTAGTAAACATTCAGTACTTC

abundance: many
v_gene: TRBV12-3/TRBV12-4
d_gene: .
j_gene: TRBJ1-1
CDR3aa: CASTFATNTEAFF
CDR3nt: TGTGCCAGCACCTTCGCCACGAACACTGAAGCTTTCTTT

abundance: many
v_gene: TRBV6-5
d_gene: TRBD1
j_gene: TRBJ1-2
CDR3aa: CASSLPTGGINYGYTF
CDR3nt: TGTGCCAGCAGTTTACCGACAGGGGGGATAAACTATGGCTACACCTTC

abundance: .
v_gene: TRBV7-3
d_gene: TRBD1
j_gene: TRBJ2-6
CDR3aa: CASSLDRGRAANVLTF
CDR3nt: TGTGCCAGCAGTTTGGACAGGGGGCGCGCGGCCAACGTCCTGACTTTC

abundance: many
v_gene: TRBV6-2/TRBV6-3
d_gene: TRBD1
j_gene: TRBJ2-5
CDR3aa: CASSYNRDRDRETQYF
CDR3nt: TGTGCCAGCAGTTATAACCGGGACAGGGATCGGGAGACCCAGTACTTC

abundance: many
v_gene: TRBV2
d_gene: TRBD2
j_gene: TRBJ2-7
CDR3aa: CASSVLAGGPTTSYEQYF
CDR3nt: TGTGCCAGCAGTGTACTAGCGGGAGGGCCAACGACCTCCTACGAGCAGTACTTC

abundance: many
v_gene: TRBV5-1
d_gene: .
j_gene: TRBJ1-3
CDR3aa: CASSSGSANTIYF
CDR3nt: TGCGCCAGCAGCTCGGGGAGCGCAAACACCATATATTTT